Below, 12 T cell receptor beta chains from the same sample are listed, as sequenced in a study of long-term antiretroviral therapy in people with HIV. Runs used v3.0 of the immunoSEQ assay and were done at survey level. Profiled with immunoSEQ multiplex PCR; TCRdb holds only in-frame clones, not every one. The data show under 20,000 clones, with about 79% seen just once and about 14% held by the top ten. Material: unsorted PBMCs, obtained 1.5 years before starting antiretroviral therapy. The receptors originated from a woman between 50 and 59 years old with HIV.

This chain connects TRBV29-1 to TRBJ2-1, with unresolved D. This CDR3 spans 12 amino acids. Germline V CDR1 and CDR2: SQVTM, ANQGSEA. Trimming stripped 4 bases from V and 5 bases from J, with 9 bases between. The CDR3 DNA sequence: TGCAGCGTTGGTATGTGGGACAATGAGCAGTTCTTC. Its protein is CSVGMWDNEQFF.

A single count supports this clone. This sequence joins TRBV5-6 and TRBJ1-2, with 12 positions matching TRBD1. There are 15 residues in the CDR3. Losses at the gene ends were 3 bases for V and 2 bases for J; bases not matched to a gene: 2. The V gene's germline CDR1 is SGHDT and CDR2 YYEEEE. CDR3 sequence (DNA): TGTGCCAGCAGCTGGGGACAGGGGGCGAACTATGGCTACACCTTC. Protein: CASSWGQGANYGYTF.

This clone has just a few counts. The rearrangement uses TRBV4-1 and TRBJ1-5, with unresolved D. Germline V gene sequence: CDR1 MGHRA, CDR2 YSYEKL. The V gene lost 1 base and the J gene lost 9 bases, with 13 bases spanning the gap. This CDR3 is 14 amino acids long. In DNA, the CDR3 is TGCGCCAGCAGCCAAGTGCGCCCCTCGTGGCCCCAGCATTTT. As protein: CASSQVRPSWPQHF.

The rearrangement links TRBV29-1 to TRBJ1-2, with no clear D. V shed 7 bases and J shed 6 bases, with 12 bases lying between them. Germline CDR1 is SQVTM and CDR2 is ANQGSEA. This CDR3 has 11 residues. The CDR3, as DNA: TGCAGCGGGCTCCAGACACATGGCTACACCTTC. It yields the protein CSGLQTHGYTF. Full variable domain (rest looked up from reference TRBV29-1 and TRBJ1-2): SAVISQKPSRDICQRGTSLTIQCQVDSQVTMMFWYRQQPGQSLTLIATANQGSEATYESGFVIDKFPISRPNLTFSTLTVSNMSPEDSSIYLCSGLQTHGYTFGSGTRLTVV.

J is TRBJ2-3 and V is TRBV10-3; 7 bases fit TRBD2. The CDR3 contains 14 residues. J was trimmed by 2 bases and V by 2 bases; bases with no gene match: 1. CDR1 and CDR2 (germline): ENHRY, SYGVKD. CDR3 in amino acids: CAISERGDTDTQYF. CDR3 coding DNA: TGTGCCATCAGTGAGCGGGGGGACACAGATACGCAGTATTTT.

This clone was observed a handful of times. For the CDR3, the DNA is TGTGCCAGCAGCTTAGGGGGTCTTGGACTAGTTCCCTACGAGCAGTACGTC. Its protein is CASSLGGLGLVPYEQYV. The chain couples TRBV7-2 to TRBJ2-7; 7 nucleotides match TRBD2. V was clipped by 1 base and J by 2 bases; unmatched bases: 11. The germline V gene encodes CDR1 SGHTA and CDR2 FQGNSA. The CDR3 spans 17 residues.

The V call is TRBV14, the J call TRBJ2-5; D is ambiguous. Germline V CDR1 and CDR2: SGHDN, FVKESK. V lost 0 bases and J 3 bases, leaving 11 bases between the germline ends. This CDR3 contains 15 residues. Here the CDR3 DNA reads TGTGCCAGCAGCCAAGACCTTGGATCTAAAGAGACCCAGTACTTC. Its protein product is CASSQDLGSKETQYF.

V gene TRBV7-3 combines with J gene TRBJ2-3; 8 bases map to TRBD2. Per germline, CDR1 SGHTA and CDR2 FQGTGA. Trimming at V came to 5 bases and at J to 6 bases, leaving 7 bases not matched to a gene. The CDR3 spans 14 residues. The CDR3 is CASSPGLVSDTQYF. As DNA, the CDR3 is TGTGCCAGCAGCCCGGGACTAGTTTCGGATACGCAGTATTTT.

The V gene is TRBV6-1, the J gene TRBJ1-2; 11 nucleotides line up with TRBD1. The CDR3 covers 14 residues. Germline V gives CDR1 MNHNS, CDR2 SASEGT. J was trimmed by 3 bases and V by 8 bases; bases with no gene match: 5. The CDR3 sequence: CASRRTGGDYGYTF. CDR3 in DNA: TGTGCCAGCCGTAGGACAGGGGGCGACTATGGCTACACCTTC.

This sequence joins TRBV6-5 and TRBJ1-6, with D tentatively TRBD1 (5 bases). CDR1 MNHEY and CDR2 SVGAGI come from the germline V gene. The V end was cut by 2 bases, the J end by 7 bases, with 9 bases between. The CDR3 runs to 14 residues. The CDR3 DNA reads TGTGCCAGCAGTTACATTCAGGGAAATTCACCCCTCCACTTT. Translated, it gives CASSYIQGNSPLHF.

This clone was recorded once. This chain links TRBV30 with TRBJ1-4; D may be TRBD1 (6 bases). CDR1 is GTSNPN, CDR2 SVGIG, per germline (reference sequence). The CDR3 extends over 18 amino acids. The ends were cut back, 0 bases at V and 0 bases at J, with 17 bases in the middle. The CDR3 coding sequence is TGTGCCTGGAGTGTCGAACAGGGAGATCCCCCAACTAATGAAAAACTGTTTTTT. Its translation: CAWSVEQGDPPTNEKLFF. Together with reference TRBV30 and TRBJ1-4, the CDR3 gives the full variable domain: SQTIHQWPATLVQPVGSPLSLECTVEGTSNPNLYWYRQAAGRGLQLLFYSVGIGQISSEVPQNLSASRPQDRQFILSSKKLLLSDSGFYLCAWSVEQGDPPTNEKLFFGSGTQLSVL.

With regard to this clone: A far larger clone is just one base off, so this is likely a read error. This chain connects TRBV5-6 to TRBJ2-1; D ambiguous. Germline V gives CDR1 SGHDT, CDR2 YYEEEE. V lost 0 bases and J lost 0, with 7 bases in between. The CDR3 has 15 amino acids. The CDR3 sequence: CASSLAVSSYNEQFF. In DNA form, the CDR3 reads TGTGCCAGCAGCTTGGCGGTAAGCTCCTACAATGAGCAGTTCTTC.